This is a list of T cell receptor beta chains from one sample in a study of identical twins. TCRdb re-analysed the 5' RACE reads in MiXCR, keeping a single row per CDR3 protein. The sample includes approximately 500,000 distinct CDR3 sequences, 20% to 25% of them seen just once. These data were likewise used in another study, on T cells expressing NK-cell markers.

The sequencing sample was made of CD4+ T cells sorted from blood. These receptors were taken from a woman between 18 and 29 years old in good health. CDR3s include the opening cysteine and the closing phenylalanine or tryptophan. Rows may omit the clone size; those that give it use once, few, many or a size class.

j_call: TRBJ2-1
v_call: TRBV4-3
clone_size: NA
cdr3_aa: CASSQALGEQFF

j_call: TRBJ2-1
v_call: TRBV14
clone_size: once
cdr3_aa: CASSQLGGIPYNEQFF

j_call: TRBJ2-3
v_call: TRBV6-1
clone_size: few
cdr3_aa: CASRRLAGVSDTQYF

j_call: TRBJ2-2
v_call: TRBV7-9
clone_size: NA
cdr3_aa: CASSRQGPGELFF

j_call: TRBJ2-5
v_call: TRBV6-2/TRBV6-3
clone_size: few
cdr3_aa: CASSYSRQRQETQYF

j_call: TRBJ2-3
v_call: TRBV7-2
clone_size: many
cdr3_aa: CASSTRGGDTQYF

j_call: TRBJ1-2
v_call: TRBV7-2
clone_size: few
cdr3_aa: CASSRVQGFSYGYTF

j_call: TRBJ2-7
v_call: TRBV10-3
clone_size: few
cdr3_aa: CAISGAAERYEQYF

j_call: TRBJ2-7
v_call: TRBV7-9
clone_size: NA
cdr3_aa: CASRTGIYEQYF

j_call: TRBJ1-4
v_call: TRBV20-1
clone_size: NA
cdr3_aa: CSAGKGAQGKLFF

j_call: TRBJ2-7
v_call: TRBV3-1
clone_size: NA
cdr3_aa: CASSQPGQGAREQYF

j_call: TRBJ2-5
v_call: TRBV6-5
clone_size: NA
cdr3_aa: CASSYSWERETQYF

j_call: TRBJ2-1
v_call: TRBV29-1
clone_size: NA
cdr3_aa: CSGLSGNYNEQFF

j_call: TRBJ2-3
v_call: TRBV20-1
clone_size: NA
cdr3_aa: CSATSGDLDTQYF

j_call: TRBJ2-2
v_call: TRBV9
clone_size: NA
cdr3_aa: CASSVSGGTGELFF

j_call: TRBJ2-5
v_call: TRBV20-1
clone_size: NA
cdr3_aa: CSAPGGPTQYF

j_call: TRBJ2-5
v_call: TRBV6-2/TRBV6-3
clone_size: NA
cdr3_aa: CASSAGEKTQYF

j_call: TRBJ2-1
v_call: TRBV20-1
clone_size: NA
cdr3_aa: CSARGDSGDNEQFF

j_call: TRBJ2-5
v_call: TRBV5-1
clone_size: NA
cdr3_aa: CASSLGGTPWEETQYF

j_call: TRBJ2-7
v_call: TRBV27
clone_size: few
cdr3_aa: CASSVKASSYEQYF

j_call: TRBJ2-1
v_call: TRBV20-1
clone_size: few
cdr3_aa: CSARSRGKYNEQFF

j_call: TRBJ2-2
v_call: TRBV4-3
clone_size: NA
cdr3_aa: CASSHSPPPLQGPGELFF

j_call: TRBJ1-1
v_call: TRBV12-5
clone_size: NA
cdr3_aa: CASALLATEAFF

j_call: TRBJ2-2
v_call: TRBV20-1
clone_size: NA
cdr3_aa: CSAKTTGELFF

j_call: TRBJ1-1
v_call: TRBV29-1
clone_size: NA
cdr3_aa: CSASYRVDTEAFF

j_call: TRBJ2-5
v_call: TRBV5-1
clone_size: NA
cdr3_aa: CASSLTTGRMGETQYF

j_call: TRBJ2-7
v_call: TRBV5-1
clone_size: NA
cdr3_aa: CASSSAGSLYEQYF